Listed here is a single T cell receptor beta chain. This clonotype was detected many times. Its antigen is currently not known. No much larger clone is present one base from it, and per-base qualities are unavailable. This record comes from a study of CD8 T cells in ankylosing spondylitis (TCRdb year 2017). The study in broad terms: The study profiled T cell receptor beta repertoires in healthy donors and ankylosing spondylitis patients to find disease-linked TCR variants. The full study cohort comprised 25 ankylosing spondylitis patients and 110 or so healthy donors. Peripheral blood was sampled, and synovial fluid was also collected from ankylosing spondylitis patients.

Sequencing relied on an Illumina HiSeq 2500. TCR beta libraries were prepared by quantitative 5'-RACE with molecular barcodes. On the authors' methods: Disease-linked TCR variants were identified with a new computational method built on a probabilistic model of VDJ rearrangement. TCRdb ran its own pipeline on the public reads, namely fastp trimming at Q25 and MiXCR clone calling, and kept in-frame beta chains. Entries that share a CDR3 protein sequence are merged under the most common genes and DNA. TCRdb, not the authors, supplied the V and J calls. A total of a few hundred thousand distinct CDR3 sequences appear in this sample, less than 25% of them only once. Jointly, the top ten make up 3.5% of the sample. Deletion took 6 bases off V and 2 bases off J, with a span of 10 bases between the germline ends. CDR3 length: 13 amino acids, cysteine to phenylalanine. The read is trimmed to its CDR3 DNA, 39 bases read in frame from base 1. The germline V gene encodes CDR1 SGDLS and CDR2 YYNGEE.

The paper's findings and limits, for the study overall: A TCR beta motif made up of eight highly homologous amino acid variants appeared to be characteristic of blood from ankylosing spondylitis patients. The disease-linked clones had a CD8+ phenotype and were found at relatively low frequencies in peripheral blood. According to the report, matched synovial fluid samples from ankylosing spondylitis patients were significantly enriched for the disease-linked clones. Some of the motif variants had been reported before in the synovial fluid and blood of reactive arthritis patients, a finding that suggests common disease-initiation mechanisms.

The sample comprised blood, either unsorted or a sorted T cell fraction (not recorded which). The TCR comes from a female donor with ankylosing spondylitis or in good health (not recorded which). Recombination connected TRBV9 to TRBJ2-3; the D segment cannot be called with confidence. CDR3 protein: CASNEISTDTQYF. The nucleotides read TGTGCCAGCAACGAGATTTCCACAGATACGCAGTATTTT.